Listed here are 29 T cell receptor beta chains from one sample, sequenced in a study of shared clonotypes between healthy human individuals. Some clones are missing from TCRdb's copy, which holds only in-frame ones; the method was immunoSEQ multiplex PCR. This table has 950,000 to 1,200,000 clones, roughly 80% appearing once. The sequenced material came from memory CD4+ T cells from PBMCs. Subset noted: CD45RA-negative fraction. These receptors were collected from a man younger than 35 in good health. Some clones in this sample may be carry-over from other donors' samples.

The chain has TRBV11-3 and TRBJ2-3; 11 nucleotides match TRBD2. V was clipped by 5 bases and J by 3 bases; unmatched bases: 13. Germline lookup yields CDR1 SGHNT and CDR2 YENEEA. The CDR3 totals 18 residues. The CDR3, as DNA: TGTGCCAGCAGCACCGCCGCCGGGACTAGCGGACCGACAGATACGCAGTATTTT. This sequence encodes CASSTAAGTSGPTDTQYF.

The chain combines TRBV4-1 with TRBJ1-1; TRBD1 aligns across 7 bases. Germline-derived CDR1 and CDR2 are MGHRA and YSYEKL. The CDR3 covers 19 residues. J was trimmed by 4 bases and V by 4 bases; bases with no gene match: 21. The CDR3: CASSPEKRGGARGSTEAFF. The CDR3 DNA sequence: TGCGCCAGCAGCCCAGAAAAGCGAGGGGGCGCGAGGGGGAGCACTGAAGCTTTCTTT.

With regard to this clone: Likely a read error: the CDR3 ends without its conserved phenylalanine or tryptophan. Because the CDR3's place on the DNA is in doubt, the DNA is left out and the CDR3 is given as listed by TCRdb. The rearrangement links TRBV27 to TRBJ2-7; TRBD2, the D gene given by the table, was not confirmed from the DNA. The CDR3 is 14 amino acids long, termini counted. Per germline, CDR1 MNHEY and CDR2 SMNVEV (reference sequence). Here the CDR3 reads CASSSIGLAGVLFI.

The rearrangement joins TRBV7-9 to TRBJ2-5; D is unclear. V was shortened by 3 bases and J by 5 bases, with 4 bases between the two germline ends. The germline V gene has CDR1 SEHNR and CDR2 FQNEAQ (reference sequence). The CDR3 covers 11 residues. The CDR3 region has the DNA TGTGCCAGCAGCTTTTTCGAGACCCAGTACTTC. Amino acid sequence: CASSFFETQYF.

The chain couples TRBV6-1 to TRBJ2-6; TRBD2 is a possible D gene (7 bases). Germline V gene lookup returns CDR1 MNHNS and CDR2 SASEGT. CDR3 length equals 15 residues. Trimming shortened V by 6 bases and J by 0 bases, and 9 bases separated the two germline ends. In DNA, the CDR3 is TGTGCCAGCAGGGGGGGGCGCTCTGGGGCCAACGTCCTGACTTTC. Protein product: CASRGGRSGANVLTF.

V gene TRBV5-1 combines with J gene TRBJ2-1; 8 bases are shared with TRBD2. With V trimmed by 2 bases and J by 6 bases, 10 bases remained unmatched. CDR1 and CDR2 from the germline V gene are SGHRS and YFSETQ. CDR3 length: 16 residues. The CDR3 loop reads CASSFSSGRRSNEQFF. DNA for the CDR3: TGCGCCAGCAGCTTCTCGAGCGGGAGAAGATCCAATGAGCAGTTCTTC.

Comment on this clone: This may come from a read error, since a much larger clone is one base off. The chain uses TRBV16 and TRBJ1-1; no firm D call. Deletions cut 2 bases from V and 1 base from J, with 5 bases between. The V gene's germline CDR1 is KGHSY and CDR2 FQNENV. This CDR3 has 13 amino acids. This chain's CDR3 is CASSQGGNTEAFF. CDR3 sequence (DNA): TGTGCCAGCAGCCAAGGCGGGAACACTGAAGCTTTCTTT.

The chain is built from TRBV7-9 and TRBJ1-1, with unresolved D. The V gene's germline CDR1 is SEHNR and CDR2 FQNEAQ (reference sequence). This CDR3 has 15 residues. The V end lost 1 base, the J end lost 1 base, and 10 bases lay between the germline ends. For the CDR3, the DNA is TGTGCCAGCAGCTTAGGGAGTCTGCAGAACACTGAAGCTTTCTTT. It is translated as CASSLGSLQNTEAFF. Together with reference TRBV7-9 and TRBJ1-1, the CDR3 gives the full variable domain: DTGVSQNPRHKITKRGQNVTFRCDPISEHNRLYWYRQTLGQGPEFLTYFQNEAQLEKSRLLSDRFSAERPKGSFSTLEIQRTEQGDSAMYLCASSLGSLQNTEAFFGQGTRLTVV.

The sample holds one count of this clone. The V call is TRBV6-1, the J call TRBJ1-1, with 10 positions matching TRBD1. Germline V gives CDR1 MNHNS, CDR2 SASEGT. The CDR3 covers 14 residues. The ends lost 2 bases at V and 11 bases at J; junction bases unmatched: 8. Here the CDR3 reads CASSERWDRGLAFF. CDR3 in DNA: TGTGCCAGCAGTGAACGGTGGGACAGGGGTCTGGCTTTCTTT.

The chain uses TRBV7-7 and TRBJ2-1, with no clear D. Per germline, CDR1 SSHAT and CDR2 FNYEAQ (reference sequence). The CDR3 has 15 amino acids. The V end lost 4 bases, the J end lost 0 bases, and 10 bases lay between the germline ends. CDR3 sequence reads: CASSSRLSSYNEQFF. The CDR3 DNA follows: TGTGCCAGCAGCTCCCGATTGAGCTCCTACAATGAGCAGTTCTTC.

The chain uses TRBV30 and TRBJ2-1; a possible D gene is TRBD2 (7 bases). Trimming removed 1 base from V and 10 bases from J, with 14 bases in between. The CDR3 loop spans 13 amino acids. Looked up from germline, CDR1 is GTSNPN and CDR2 is SVGIG (reference sequence). The CDR3 DNA is TGTGCCTGGAGTGCGCGGGGGCCATCAGAGCAGTTCTTC. Its protein is CAWSARGPSEQFF.

The rearrangement links TRBV25-1 to TRBJ2-2, with 9 positions matching TRBD2. The CDR3 is 17 residues long. The germline V gene encodes CDR1 MGHDK and CDR2 SYGVNS. V was clipped by 5 bases and J by 1 base; unmatched bases: 8. DNA of the CDR3: TGTGCCAGCAGTCGGAATAGCGGGAGTTGGAACACCGGGGAGCTGTTTTTT. Amino acid sequence: CASSRNSGSWNTGELFF.

V usage is TRBV7-9 and J usage is TRBJ2-7, with TRBD2 identical over 8 bases. J lost 5 bases, V lost 1 base, and 7 bases had no gene match. Germline V gene data show CDR1 as SEHNR and CDR2 as FQNEAQ (reference sequence). The CDR3 length is 15 residues. CDR3 sequence: CASSLGDGRAHEQYF. The CDR3, as DNA: TGTGCCAGCAGCTTAGGGGACGGGAGGGCCCACGAGCAGTACTTC.

The chain has TRBV30 and TRBJ2-4; 8 bases map to TRBD1. Germline V gives CDR1 GTSNPN, CDR2 SVGIG (reference sequence). The CDR3 has 15 amino acids. With 1 base clipped from V and 0 bases from J, the junction kept 2 bases outside the gene matches. CDR3 nucleotides: TGTGCCTGGAGTGGTGACAGGGGAGCCAAAAACATTCAGTACTTC. Translation: CAWSGDRGAKNIQYF.

The chain recombines TRBV19 with TRBJ2-3; the match to TRBD2 covers 9 bases. CDR3 length: 13 residues. V dropped 6 bases and J dropped 5; count of bases not matched to a gene: 3. CDR1 LNHDA and CDR2 SQIVND come from the germline V gene (reference sequence). The CDR3 reads CASSQLAGDTQYF. Written as DNA, the CDR3 is TGTGCCAGTAGCCAACTAGCGGGAGATACGCAGTATTTT.

There are a few counts of this clone. This rearrangement joins TRBV28 to TRBJ1-1, with D tentatively TRBD1 (6 bases). The germline V gene has CDR1 MDHEN and CDR2 SYDVKM. Trimming removed 2 bases from V and 5 bases from J, with 15 bases in between. This CDR3 contains 15 residues. The CDR3 coding sequence is TGTGCCAGCAGTTTACTAGCAGGGGCGAGAACTGAAGCTTTCTTT. Amino acids: CASSLLAGARTEAFF.

The V call is TRBV18, the J call TRBJ1-5; 8 bases are shared with TRBD1. Germline V CDR1 and CDR2: KGHSH, LQKENI. The trim removed 6 bases at V and 1 base at J, leaving 8 bases unmatched. The CDR3 length is 16 residues. Here the CDR3 DNA reads TGTGCCAGCTCCCGACAGGGGTCAGGGAGCAATCAGCCCCAGCATTTT. Residues: CASSRQGSGSNQPQHF.

This clone was counted a few times. The chain joins TRBV11-2 to TRBJ1-3; a possible D gene is TRBD1 (5 bases). The germline V and J ends were trimmed by 4 bases and 2 bases, with 15 bases remaining between them. Germline CDR1 is SGHAT and CDR2 is FQNNGV. The CDR3 runs to 16 residues. CDR3 protein: CASSSWGGRAGNTIYF. The CDR3 nucleotides are TGTGCCAGCAGCTCCTGGGGGGGAAGGGCTGGAAACACCATATATTTT.

This CDR3 is CASSVPSGGSTEAFF. For the CDR3, the DNA is TGTGCCAGCAGCGTACCCTCCGGCGGGTCAACTGAAGCTTTCTTT. The genes are TRBV9 and TRBJ1-1; D is unclear. V gave up 1 base and J gave up 5 bases, with 15 bases separating them. The CDR3 has 15 amino acids. CDR1 is SGDLS, CDR2 YYNGEE, per germline.

V usage is TRBV28 and J usage is TRBJ2-1; 9 nucleotides match TRBD2. Germline CDR1 reads MDHEN; CDR2 reads SYDVKM. V gave up 5 bases and J gave up 0 bases; unmatched junction bases: 5. The CDR3 covers 16 residues. The CDR3 region has the DNA TGTGCCAGCAGTGAGACTAGCGGCAGCTCCTACAATGAGCAGTTCTTC. Its protein product is CASSETSGSSYNEQFF.

The chain recombines TRBV5-6 with TRBJ2-3; 7 bases are shared with TRBD1. Trimming took 4 bases from V and 1 from J; bases not matched to a gene: 6. Germline V CDR1 and CDR2: SGHDT, YYEEEE. The CDR3 is made up of 15 amino acids. The CDR3 protein is CASSPNRGRTDTQYF. The CDR3 coding sequence is TGTGCCAGCAGCCCCAACAGGGGACGCACAGATACGCAGTATTTT.

The genes are TRBV4-2 and TRBJ1-5; perhaps TRBD1 as D (6 bases). Germline CDR1 is LGHNA and CDR2 is YNFKEQ. CDR3 length: 14 residues. V gave up 6 bases and J gave up 7 bases, with 16 bases separating them. CDR3 amino acids: CASRGAGEGQPQHF. In DNA form, the CDR3 reads TGTGCCAGCAGGGGGGCAGGGGAGGGCCAGCCCCAGCATTTT.

V and J are TRBV30 and TRBJ2-7; 11 positions match TRBD2. Germline V lookup: CDR1 GTSNPN, CDR2 SVGIG (reference sequence). Unmatched junction bases numbered 11, after V lost 5 bases and J lost 8 bases. The length of the CDR3 is 14 residues. The CDR3 sequence is CAWELGTSGSQQYF. CDR3 coding DNA: TGTGCCTGGGAGTTGGGAACTAGCGGGAGCCAGCAGTACTTC.

CDR3 nucleotides: TGCGCCAGCAGCCGGAGGGGTAGGAATTTACTAGCGAGAGGCAATGAGCAGTTCTTC. Encoded protein: CASSRRGRNLLARGNEQFF. This rearrangement joins TRBV5-1 to TRBJ2-1, with 7 bases fitting TRBD2. The junction had 22 bases not matched to a gene; V was cut back by 4 bases and J by 6 bases. This CDR3 comprises 19 residues. Germline CDR1 reads SGHRS; CDR2 reads YFSETQ.

This clone has at least ten counts. The CDR3 bases are TGTGCCAGCACCCGGAGGGATGAGCAGTTCTTC. It encodes CASTRRDEQFF. The chain combines TRBV6-5 with TRBJ2-1; weak D call: TRBD2 (6 bases). The V and J ends lost 7 bases and 8 bases respectively, with 9 bases between them. Germline-derived CDR1 and CDR2 are MNHEY and SVGAGI. The CDR3 consists of 11 residues.

With respect to this clone: This may be a read error: a much more frequent sequence differs by one nucleotide. The same CDR3 also results from other DNA sequences found in this sample. The rearrangement joins TRBV5-4 to TRBJ2-7; D uncertain. Trimming left V 2 bases short and J 0 bases short, with 9 bases between. Germline assignment: CDR1 SGHNT and CDR2 YYREEE (reference sequence). The CDR3 consists of 14 residues. The CDR3 DNA follows: TGTGCCAGCAGCTTAGGCAGGAGCTCCTACGAGCAGTACTTC. It encodes CASSLGRSSYEQYF.

The V and J genes are TRBV27 and TRBJ2-7; 7 nucleotides agree with TRBD1. The CDR3 has 15 residues. Germline loops: CDR1 MNHEY, CDR2 SMNVEV (reference sequence). The junction had 8 bases not matched to a gene; V was cut back by 5 bases and J by 1 base. Here the CDR3 reads CASSLQTGESYEQYF. DNA for the CDR3: TGTGCCAGCAGTCTACAAACAGGGGAGTCCTACGAGCAGTACTTC.

J is TRBJ1-1 and V is TRBV6-6; TRBD1 matches 10 bases. The germline V gene has CDR1 MNHNY and CDR2 SVGAGI (reference sequence). This CDR3 comprises 16 residues. The junction had 3 bases not matched to a gene; V was cut back by 1 base and J by 1 base. This CDR3 is CASSYYGTGANTEAFF. DNA for the CDR3: TGTGCCAGCAGTTACTACGGGACAGGGGCGAACACTGAAGCTTTCTTT.

The rearrangement joins TRBV27 to TRBJ2-1, with TRBD2 identical over 12 bases. J was trimmed by 8 bases and V by 4 bases; bases with no gene match: 15. Germline V gives CDR1 MNHEY, CDR2 SMNVEV (reference sequence). The CDR3 has 18 residues. The CDR3, as DNA: TGTGCCAGCAGTTCATATCGCTGGACTAGCGGGAATAAAGATGAGCAGTTCTTC. Translation gives CASSSYRWTSGNKDEQFF.